This is a list of T cell receptor beta chains from one sample in a study of OX40 agonist ivuxolimab in advanced cancers. The table came from immunoSEQ multiplex PCR; TCRdb's copy has only in-frame clones and leaves some out. The table lists approximately 90,000 clones, roughly 85% of them singletons. Sequencing was performed on CD4+ or CD8+ T cells sorted from blood, taken in a trial of the OX40 agonist ivuxolimab. These receptors all come from an adult with an advanced solid tumor such as melanoma, head and neck, liver or kidney cancer. Each CDR3 is given with its conserved first and last residue. D genes are given only for firm matches. The size entry is marked missing in some rows and otherwise reads once, few, many or a size class.

CDR3nt	CDR3aa	v_gene	j_gene	d_gene	abundance
TGTGCCAGCAGTTACAGATACGAGCAGTACTTC	CASSYRYEQYF	TRBV6-6	TRBJ2-7	.	few
TGTGCCAGCAGTTCCAATAGCGGGAGGGCCACTGACAATGAGCAGTTCTTC	CASSSNSGRATDNEQFF	TRBV28	TRBJ2-1	TRBD2	.
TGCAGCGGTGGGACAGGTGGAAACACCATATATTTT	CSGGTGGNTIYF	TRBV29-1	TRBJ1-3	TRBD1	.
TGCAGCGTTGCCAGCACAGATACGCAGTATTTT	CSVASTDTQYF	TRBV29-1	TRBJ2-3	.	.
TGTGCCAGCAGTAACAGGGTTACTGAAGCTTTCTTT	CASSNRVTEAFF	TRBV6-1	TRBJ1-1	.	.
TGTGCCACCCGGACAGGGGGGAACACTGAAGCTTTCTTT	CATRTGGNTEAFF	TRBV18	TRBJ1-1	TRBD1	.
TGTGCCAGCAGCTTAAGTCTAAGCGGGAATGAGCAGTTCTTC	CASSLSLSGNEQFF	TRBV11-2	TRBJ2-1	.	few
TGTGCCAGCAGCTCTCCTAGCGGGGGGGCCTACAATGAGCAGTTCTTC	CASSSPSGGAYNEQFF	TRBV7-2	TRBJ2-1	TRBD2	.
TGTGCCAGCAGTTTTTTGGCCGATCGAGCTAAAGAGACCCAGTACTTC	CASSFLADRAKETQYF	TRBV27	TRBJ2-5	.	.
TGTGCCAGCAGAGACACTGGGGTGAAGAACACTGAAGCTTTCTTT	CASRDTGVKNTEAFF	TRBV27	TRBJ1-1	.	.
TGTGCCAGCAGTGCAGACATAGGAGCTAACTATGGCTACACCTTC	CASSADIGANYGYTF	TRBV6-1	TRBJ1-2	.	.
TGTGCCAGCAGCTCGACTAGCGGGAGGGGGAAGGAGACCCAGTACTTC	CASSSTSGRGKETQYF	TRBV5-4	TRBJ2-5	TRBD2	.
TGTGCCAGCAGCCTAATTGGACTTGCTGAGCAGTTCTTC	CASSLIGLAEQFF	TRBV11-3	TRBJ2-1	.	.
TGCAGCCCTGGAAATACGCAGTATTTT	CSPGNTQYF	TRBV29-1	TRBJ2-3	.	.
TGTGCCAGCAGCTTAGATCCCCTACGGGACTACGAGCAGTACTTC	CASSLDPLRDYEQYF	TRBV11-2	TRBJ2-7	.	.
TGTGCCAGCAGCCAATCTCCTGGGCGGAACTATGGCTACACCTTC	CASSQSPGRNYGYTF	TRBV16	TRBJ1-2	.	.
TGTGCCAGCAGCTTTTTTTTGGGATACCACGATGAGCAGTTCTTC	CASSFFLGYHDEQFF	TRBV7-9	TRBJ2-1	.	.
TGCGCCAGTTCCGGGGGGACTGGAAACACCATATATTTT	CASSGGTGNTIYF	TRBV10-1	TRBJ1-3	.	.
TGTGCCACCAGCAGAGGAGCGGGGGCGGGAAGAAATGAGCAGTTCTTC	CATSRGAGAGRNEQFF	TRBV15	TRBJ2-1	TRBD2	.
TGTGCCAGCAGGCGGGGGAACACCGGGGAGCTGTTTTTT	CASRRGNTGELFF	TRBV6-5	TRBJ2-2	.	.
TGTGCCAGCAGTCACTCAGGGGGCTACTCCTACGAGCAGTACTTC	CASSHSGGYSYEQYF	TRBV27	TRBJ2-7	TRBD1	.
TGTGCCTGGAGATCAGGGACAGGCACACCGACCCGGTACTTC	CAWRSGTGTPTRYF	TRBV30	TRBJ2-7	TRBD1	.
TGTGCCAGTAGTACCCCGGATAGGCCGGGCGTCGGCTACACCTTC	CASSTPDRPGVGYTF	TRBV19	TRBJ1-2	.	.
TGTGCCAGCAGTATAGGTGCAACTAATGAAAAACTGTTTTTT	CASSIGATNEKLFF	TRBV6-5	TRBJ1-4	.	.
TGTGCCAGCAGTGAAGGACTAGCGGGAGACAATGAGCAGTTCTTC	CASSEGLAGDNEQFF	TRBV6-1	TRBJ2-1	TRBD2	.
TGTGCCAGCAGTCTCTTTTCCTACGAGCAGTACTTC	CASSLFSYEQYF	TRBV28	TRBJ2-7	.	once
TGTGCCGTGGACAGGGCGCCCCGGGCATTTAACACCGGGGAGCTGTTTTTT	CAVDRAPRAFNTGELFF	TRBV27	TRBJ2-2	TRBD1	.
TGTGCCAGCAGCACGACCGGGACTGCGAACACCGGGGAGCTGTTTTTT	CASSTTGTANTGELFF	TRBV9	TRBJ2-2	.	once
TGTGCCAGCAGCTCCGCCCGGGCTAGCGGGGGGAAAGATGAGCAGTTCTTC	CASSSARASGGKDEQFF	TRBV13	TRBJ2-1	TRBD2	.
TGTGCCAGCAGTTACTCGGCCGGAACTTACTATGGCTACACCTTC	CASSYSAGTYYGYTF	TRBV6-5	TRBJ1-2	.	.
TGTGCCAGTAATTGGGGGACAACGAACACCGGGGAGCTGTTTTTT	CASNWGTTNTGELFF	TRBV19	TRBJ2-2	.	.
TGTGCCATCAATAAGGACAGGGGCGGCACTGAAGCTTTCTTT	CAINKDRGGTEAFF	TRBV10-3	TRBJ1-1	TRBD1	once
TGTGCCAGCAGCTTGGGGCGCCAAGCCTACGAGCAGTACTTC	CASSLGRQAYEQYF	TRBV4-2	TRBJ2-7	.	.
TGTGCCAGCTGCAGGACAGCGAAATACAATGAGCAGTTCTTC	CASCRTAKYNEQFF	TRBV7-9	TRBJ2-1	.	.
TGTGCCACCGCCTTTGGCGAAAAACTGTTTTTT	CATAFGEKLFF	TRBV6-5	TRBJ1-4	.	.
TGTGCCATCAGTGAGACGAGCGGGTCGAACACCGGGGAGCTGTTTTTT	CAISETSGSNTGELFF	TRBV10-3	TRBJ2-2	.	.
TGTGCCAGCAGTCATTCCAGGACTAGCGGGGCCCGCAGGAATGAGCAGTTCTTC	CASSHSRTSGARRNEQFF	TRBV11-1	TRBJ2-1	TRBD2	.
TGCAGCGTTGGGTCGGCGGGAGGTAACAATGAGCAGTTCTTC	CSVGSAGGNNEQFF	TRBV29-1	TRBJ2-1	TRBD2	.
TGTGCCAGCAGCTTACTAGGGACAGGGAATGGCGAGCAGTACTTC	CASSLLGTGNGEQYF	TRBV7-6	TRBJ2-7	TRBD1	.
TGTGCCAGCTCACCAGGGACAGTGAAAAATTCACCCCTCCACTTT	CASSPGTVKNSPLHF	TRBV18	TRBJ1-6	TRBD1	few
TGTGCCAGCACTCACAGCCATGGCTACACCTTC	CASTHSHGYTF	TRBV28	TRBJ1-2	.	.
TGTGCCAGCAGTGAAGCCACAGGGTACCAAGAGACCCAGTACTTC	CASSEATGYQETQYF	TRBV6-1	TRBJ2-5	.	.
TGTGCCAGCAGAACCGGGACAGGGAACACCGGGGAGCTGTTTTTT	CASRTGTGNTGELFF	TRBV7-2	TRBJ2-2	TRBD1	.
TGTGCCTGGAGTGTAGACAGGGGACCCTTTATCACTGAAGCTTTCTTT	CAWSVDRGPFITEAFF	TRBV30	TRBJ1-1	TRBD1	.
TGTGCCAGCAGTTCCCACGGGACAGGGGAGGGTGAAGCTTTCTTT	CASSSHGTGEGEAFF	TRBV27	TRBJ1-1	TRBD1	.
TGTGCCAGCAGTCGGGGCGTCTCTGGAAACACCATATATTTT	CASSRGVSGNTIYF	TRBV6-6	TRBJ1-3	.	.
TGTGCCACCCTGCCGCCGGGACAGGGAGGCTACGAGCAGTACTTC	CATLPPGQGGYEQYF	TRBV28	TRBJ2-7	TRBD1	.
TGTGCCAGCGGGCCATATCGCTATGGCTACACCTTC	CASGPYRYGYTF	TRBV27	TRBJ1-2	.	.
TGCGCCAGCAGCCAAGATCGGGCAGGGACCGATACGCAGTATTTT	CASSQDRAGTDTQYF	TRBV4-1	TRBJ2-3	.	.
TGTGCCAGCAGCTTACGGAACCAGCCCCAGCATTTT	CASSLRNQPQHF	TRBV5-6	TRBJ1-5	.	.